This passage covers 19 T cell receptor beta chains from one sample sequenced in a study of CDR3 diversity in severe acne (dated by TCRdb to between 2018 and 2021). Libraries were prepared through PCR. The instrument given in TCRdb is Illumina HiSeq 2000. TCRdb redid the processing of the public reads, applying fastp at Q25 and MiXCR, and retained in-frame beta chains. One record per CDR3 amino acid sequence lists the most common genes and DNA. The sample records more than 85,000 distinct CDR3 sequences, approximately 49% of which are singletons. The top ten clonotypes cover under 14% of the sample. The sample taken for sequencing was blood. These receptors all come from a male donor with severe acne vulgaris.

V gene TRBV7-9 combines with J gene TRBJ2-7; 8 positions match TRBD1. The CDR3 has 16 amino acids. In germline, CDR1 is SEHNR, CDR2 FQNEAQ (reference sequence). V gave up 5 bases and J gave up 4 bases; unmatched junction bases: 13. The CDR3 DNA follows: TGTGCCAGCAGCGTAGGCCCCGGACAGGGCTTATACGAGCAGTACTTC. It yields the protein CASSVGPGQGLYEQYF.

By frequency in the sample, this clonotype is medium-sized. J is TRBJ2-7 and V is TRBV5-8, with D perhaps matching TRBD1 (6 bases). Between the trimmed V and J ends, which lost 6 bases and 6 bases, there was a span of 25 bases. The CDR3 consists of 16 residues. CDR1 SGHTS and CDR2 YDEGEE come from the germline V gene. For the CDR3, the DNA is TGTGCCAGCACCAAGACACCGGGACACCCCCCGGGCGAGCAGTACTTC. Residues: CASTKTPGHPPGEQYF.

V and J are TRBV2 and TRBJ2-7; 9 bases are shared with TRBD1. Germline CDR1 SNHLY, CDR2 FYNNEI. The CDR3 has 15 amino acids. After removal of 6 bases from V and 3 bases from J, the junction contained 9 bases not matched to a gene. Written as DNA, the CDR3 is TGTGCCAGCAGGCCTCCGGGGACAGGGATCTACGAGCAGTACTTC. Amino acids: CASRPPGTGIYEQYF.

The chain uses TRBV7-3 and TRBJ2-3, with 9 positions matching TRBD2. The CDR3 extends over 21 amino acids. V trimming: 2 bases; J trimming: 3 bases; junction bases outside the gene matches: 21. Germline CDR1 and CDR2: SGHTA and FQGTGA. CDR3 region: CASSLLPGLATSRLKTDTQYF. The DNA for the CDR3 is TGTGCCAGCAGCTTATTACCCGGACTAGCGACGTCCCGTCTAAAGACAGATACGCAGTATTTT.

In its sample, this clonotype was seen many times. The genes are TRBV7-6 and TRBJ2-7; 7 bases map to TRBD2. Losses at the gene ends were 2 bases for V and 2 bases for J; bases not matched to a gene: 6. Germline CDR1 SGHVS, CDR2 FNYEAQ. This CDR3 is built from 15 residues. As DNA, the CDR3 is TGTGCCAGCAGCTTATCGGGGGGAACAACCTACGAGCAGTACTTC. This codes for CASSLSGGTTYEQYF. Looking up the rest from reference TRBV7-6 and TRBJ2-7 gives the full variable domain: GAGVSQSPRYKVTKRGQDVALRCDPISGHVSLYWYRQALGQGPEFLTYFNYEAQQDKSGLPNDRFSAERPEGSISTLTIQRTEQRDSAMYRCASSLSGGTTYEQYFGPGTRLTVT.

The chain has TRBV9 and TRBJ1-4, with D possibly TRBD1 on 5 matching bases. CDR3 length: 15 residues. V was pared by 4 bases and J by 1 base, with 11 bases between. CDR1 SGDLS and CDR2 YYNGEE come from the germline V gene. The CDR3 DNA follows: TGTGCCAGCAGCCCTATGAGGGGAACTAATGAAAAACTGTTTTTT. It specifies CASSPMRGTNEKLFF.

This clonotype was found a few times. This chain uses TRBV5-1 with TRBJ2-6; TRBD2 might be the D (5 bases). V was trimmed by 5 bases and J by 2 bases, leaving 11 bases between them. The CDR3 length is 15 residues. Germline V gene data show CDR1 as SGHRS and CDR2 as YFSETQ. CDR3 sequence: CASRAAGPGANVLTF. The CDR3 coding sequence is TGCGCCAGCAGGGCGGCGGGTCCTGGGGCCAACGTCCTGACTTTC.

This clonotype has a count of ten or more. V is TRBV6-2 or TRBV6-3 and J is TRBJ2-1; D is unclear. Germline V gives CDR1 MNHEY, CDR2 SVGEGT. V lost 2 bases to trimming and J lost 7 bases, with 9 bases between them. The CDR3 loop spans 13 amino acids. In nucleotides, the CDR3 is TGTGCCAGCAGTTACGAGAGGACGAATGAGCAGTTCTTC. Translating gives CASSYERTNEQFF.

This clonotype was counted at least ten times. The chain uses TRBV19 and TRBJ1-6, with no clear D. The V end was cut by 4 bases, the J end by 9 bases, with 19 bases between. Germline CDR1 LNHDA, CDR2 SQIVND (reference sequence). The CDR3 loop spans 16 amino acids. The CDR3 DNA follows: TGTGCCAGTAGTAGACGTGGAATGCTTGATGGTTCACCCCTCCACTTT. It encodes CASSRRGMLDGSPLHF.

The chain is built from TRBV10-2 and TRBJ2-5; 8 nucleotides line up with TRBD2. Trimming at V came to 9 bases and at J to 5 bases, leaving 11 bases not matched to a gene. From germline, CDR1 is WSHSY and CDR2 SAAADI. The CDR3 is 14 residues long. As DNA, the CDR3 is TGCGCCAGTGGGATCGGACTAGCTTCCGAGACCCAGTACTTC. This gives the protein CASGIGLASETQYF.

Regarding this clonotype: A junction end diverges from the germline sequence, so it may reflect a read error. The chain is built from TRBV25-1 and TRBJ1-2; the D gene is possibly TRBD1 (5 bases). There are 12 residues in the CDR3. Germline V gene sequence: CDR1 MGHDK, CDR2 SYGVNS. The CDR3 bases are TGTGCCAGCAGTGAATCCGGCCGGGACTCGACGTTC. It specifies CASSESGRDSTF.

The chain couples TRBV6-1 to TRBJ2-7, with D perhaps matching TRBD1 (5 bases). The CDR3 loop spans 12 amino acids. Trimming took 5 bases from V and 5 from J, leaving 10 bases between them. Looked up from germline, CDR1 is MNHNS and CDR2 is SASEGT. The CDR3 region is CASSLIGDEQYF. CDR3 in DNA: TGTGCCAGCAGTTTGATAGGGGACGAGCAGTACTTC.

J is TRBJ2-7 and V is TRBV7-2; perhaps TRBD1 as D (6 bases). Germline V lookup: CDR1 SGHTA, CDR2 FQGNSA. The CDR3 runs 14 residues. V was clipped by 1 base and J by 3 bases, with 10 bases between them. CDR3 sequence: CASSLGTEDYEQYF. DNA of the CDR3: TGTGCCAGCAGCTTAGGGACAGAGGACTACGAGCAGTACTTC.

Points on this clonotype: The junction departs from the called germline gene at one end, perhaps through a read error. CDR3 sequence: CASSSPTGGNSNSNQQFF. DNA for the CDR3: TGTGCCAGCAGTTCGCCGACGGGGGGCAATTCAAATAGCAATCAGCAGTTCTTC. The rearrangement uses TRBV6-6 and TRBJ2-1; possible D gene TRBD2, 7 bases. CDR3 length equals 18 residues. Germline V CDR1 and CDR2: MNHNY, SVGAGI (reference sequence).

This clonotype was found many times. One junction end disagrees with the germline gene, perhaps due to a read error. This chain connects TRBV20-1 to TRBJ1-5; the D gene is possibly TRBD1 (5 bases). The CDR3 loop spans 13 amino acids. CDR1 and CDR2 (germline): DFQATT, SNEGSKA (reference sequence). CDR3 DNA: TGCAGTGCTAGATTGCCGGGGACGGAACGATCACTCTTT. Protein sequence: CSARLPGTERSLF.

This clonotype was seen ten or more times. The chain links TRBV6-4 to TRBJ2-7, with 7 bases matching TRBD2. Trimming removed 6 bases from V and 5 bases from J; junction bases left unmatched: 4. Germline-derived CDR1 and CDR2 are MRHNA and SNTAGT. The CDR3 totals 12 residues. The DNA of the CDR3 is TGTGCCAGCAGGGGGGGGGGAAACGAGCAGTACTTC. It encodes CASRGGGNEQYF.

This chain uses TRBV28 with TRBJ2-3; possibly TRBD2 for D (7 bases). From germline, CDR1 is MDHEN and CDR2 SYDVKM. Trimming left V 4 bases short and J 0 bases short, with 23 bases between. CDR3 size: 19 residues. The CDR3 nucleotides are TGTGCCAGCAGTTGGGGGGGCTCGTGGCGGATAACTAGCACAGATACGCAGTATTTT. It encodes CASSWGGSWRITSTDTQYF.

In regard to this clonotype: In this CDR3 the conserved last residue, phenylalanine or tryptophan, is missing, so a read error is likely. Because the CDR3's place on the DNA is in doubt, the DNA is left out and the CDR3 is given as listed by TCRdb. The genes are TRBV12-3 or TRBV12-4 and TRBJ1-6. The CDR3 is 8 residues long, counting both termini. CDR3 protein: CASSLLSQ.

The chain joins TRBV5-7 to TRBJ1-4, with D perhaps matching TRBD1 (6 bases). TRBV5-7 is treated as an ORF (open reading frame) with a function not yet certain. The CDR3 runs to 18 residues. V gave up 4 bases and J gave up 3 bases, with 22 bases separating them. CDR3: CASSLIGQNQMANEKLFF. CDR3 DNA: TGTGCCAGCAGCCTAATCGGACAGAACCAGATGGCTAATGAAAAACTGTTTTTT.